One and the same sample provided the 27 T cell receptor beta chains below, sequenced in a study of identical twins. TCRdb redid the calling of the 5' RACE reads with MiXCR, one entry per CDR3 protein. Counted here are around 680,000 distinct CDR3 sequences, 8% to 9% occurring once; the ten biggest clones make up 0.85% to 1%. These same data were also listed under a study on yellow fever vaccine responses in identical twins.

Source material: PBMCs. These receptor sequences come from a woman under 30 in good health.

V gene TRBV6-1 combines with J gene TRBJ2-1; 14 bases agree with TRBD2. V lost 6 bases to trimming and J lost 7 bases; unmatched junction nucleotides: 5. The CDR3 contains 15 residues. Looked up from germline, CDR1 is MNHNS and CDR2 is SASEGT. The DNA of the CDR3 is TGTGCCAGCAGCGGACTAGCGGGGGGCATAAATGAGCAGTTCTTC. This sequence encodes CASSGLAGGINEQFF.

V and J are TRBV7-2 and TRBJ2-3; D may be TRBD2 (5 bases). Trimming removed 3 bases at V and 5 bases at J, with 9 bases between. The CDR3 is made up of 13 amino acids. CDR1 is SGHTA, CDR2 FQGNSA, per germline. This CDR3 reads CASSLDLRDTQYF. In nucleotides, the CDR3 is TGTGCCAGCAGCTTGGACTTAAGAGATACGCAGTATTTT. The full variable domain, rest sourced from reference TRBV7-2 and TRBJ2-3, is GAGVSQSPSNKVTEKGKDVELRCDPISGHTALYWYRQSLGQGLEFLIYFQGNSAPDKSGLPSDRFSAERTGGSVSTLTIQRTQQEDSAVYLCASSLDLRDTQYFGPGTRLTVL.

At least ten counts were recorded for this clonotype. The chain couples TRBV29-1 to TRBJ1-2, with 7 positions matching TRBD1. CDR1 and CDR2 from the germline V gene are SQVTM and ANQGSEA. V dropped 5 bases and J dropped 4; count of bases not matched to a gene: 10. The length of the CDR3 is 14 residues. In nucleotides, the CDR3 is TGCAGCGTTAGTCCCGGGACAGCTATCTATGGCTACACCTTC. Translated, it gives CSVSPGTAIYGYTF.

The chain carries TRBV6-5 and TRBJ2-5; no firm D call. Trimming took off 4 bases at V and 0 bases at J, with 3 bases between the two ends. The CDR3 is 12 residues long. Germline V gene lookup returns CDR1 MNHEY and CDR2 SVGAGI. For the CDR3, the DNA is TGTGCCAGCAGTTGGGACCAAGAGACCCAGTACTTC. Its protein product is CASSWDQETQYF.

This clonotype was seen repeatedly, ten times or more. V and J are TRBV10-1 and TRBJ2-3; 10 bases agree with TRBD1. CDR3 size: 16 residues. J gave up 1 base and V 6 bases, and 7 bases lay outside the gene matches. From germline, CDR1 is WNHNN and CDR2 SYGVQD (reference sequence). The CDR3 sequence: CASSRGTGDGTDTQYF. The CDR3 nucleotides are TGCGCCAGCAGCCGAGGGACAGGGGATGGCACAGATACGCAGTATTTT.

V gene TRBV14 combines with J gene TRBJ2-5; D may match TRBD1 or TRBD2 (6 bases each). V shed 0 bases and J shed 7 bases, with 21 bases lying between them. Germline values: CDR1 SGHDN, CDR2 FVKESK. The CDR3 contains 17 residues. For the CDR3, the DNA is TGTGCCAGCAGCCAAGAGTTCGAGGGGGGAACGTTGGGGACCCAGTACTTC. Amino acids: CASSQEFEGGTLGTQYF.

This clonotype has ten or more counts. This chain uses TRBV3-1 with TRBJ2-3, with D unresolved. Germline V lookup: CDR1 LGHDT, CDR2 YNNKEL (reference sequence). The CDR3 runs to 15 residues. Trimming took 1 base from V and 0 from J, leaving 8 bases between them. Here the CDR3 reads CASSQAPTSTDTQYF. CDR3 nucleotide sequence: TGTGCCAGCAGCCAAGCCCCGACTAGCACAGATACGCAGTATTTT.

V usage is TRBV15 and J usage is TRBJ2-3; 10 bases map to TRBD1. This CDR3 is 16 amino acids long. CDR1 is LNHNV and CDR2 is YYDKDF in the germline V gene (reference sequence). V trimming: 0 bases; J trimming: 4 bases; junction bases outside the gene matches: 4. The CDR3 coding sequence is TGTGCCACCAGCAGAGATTCAGGACAGGGGGCAGATACGCAGTATTTT. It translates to CATSRDSGQGADTQYF.

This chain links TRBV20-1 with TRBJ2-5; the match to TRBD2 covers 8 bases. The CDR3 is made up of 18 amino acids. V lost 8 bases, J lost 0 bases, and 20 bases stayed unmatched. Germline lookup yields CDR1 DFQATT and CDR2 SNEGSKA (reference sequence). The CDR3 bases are TGCAGTACCACCCTGGGGAGCGGGAGAAACCTGTACCAAGAGACCCAGTACTTC. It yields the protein CSTTLGSGRNLYQETQYF.

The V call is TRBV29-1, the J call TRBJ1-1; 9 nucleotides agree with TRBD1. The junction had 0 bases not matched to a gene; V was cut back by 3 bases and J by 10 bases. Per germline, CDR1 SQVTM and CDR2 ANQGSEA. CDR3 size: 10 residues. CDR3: CSVEDRGAFF. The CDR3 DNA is TGCAGCGTTGAGGACAGGGGAGCTTTCTTT.

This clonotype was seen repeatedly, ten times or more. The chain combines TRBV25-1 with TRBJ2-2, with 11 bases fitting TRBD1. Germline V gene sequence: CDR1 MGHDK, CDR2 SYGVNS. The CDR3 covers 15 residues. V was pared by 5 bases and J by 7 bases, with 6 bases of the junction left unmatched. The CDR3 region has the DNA TGTGCCAGCAGTACGGACAGGGGGCCCGACGGGGAGCTGTTTTTT. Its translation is CASSTDRGPDGELFF.

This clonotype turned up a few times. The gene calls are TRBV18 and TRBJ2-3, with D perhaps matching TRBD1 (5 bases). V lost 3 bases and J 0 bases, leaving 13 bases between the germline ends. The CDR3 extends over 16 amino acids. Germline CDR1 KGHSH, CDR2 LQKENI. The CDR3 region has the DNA TGTGCCAGCTCACCCCGGACACATACGAGCACAGATACGCAGTATTTT. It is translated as CASSPRTHTSTDTQYF.

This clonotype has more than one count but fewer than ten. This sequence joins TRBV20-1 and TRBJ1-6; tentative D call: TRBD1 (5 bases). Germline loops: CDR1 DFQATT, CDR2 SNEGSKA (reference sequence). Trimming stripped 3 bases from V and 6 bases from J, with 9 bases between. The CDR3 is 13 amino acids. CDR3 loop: CSARGTANSPLHF. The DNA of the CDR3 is TGCAGTGCTAGGGGGACCGCTAATTCACCCCTCCACTTT.

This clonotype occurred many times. The CDR3 DNA reads TGTGCCAGCAGTTACCTCGGGGGGGAATCCTACGAGCAGTACTTC. Protein product: CASSYLGGESYEQYF. The chain joins TRBV6-5 to TRBJ2-7, with 8 bases lining up with TRBD2. Trimming cost V 2 bases and J 1 base; bases outside gene matches: 4. The CDR3 length is 15 residues. Germline-derived CDR1 and CDR2 are MNHEY and SVGAGI.

The CDR3 loop is CASSVDSMGEQYF. The CDR3 region has the DNA TGTGCCAGCAGCGTAGACTCCATGGGAGAGCAGTACTTC. The chain couples TRBV9 to TRBJ2-7; D unclear. Germline CDR1 is SGDLS and CDR2 is YYNGEE. CDR3 length: 13 amino acids. V gave up 0 bases and J gave up 7 bases, with 11 bases separating them.

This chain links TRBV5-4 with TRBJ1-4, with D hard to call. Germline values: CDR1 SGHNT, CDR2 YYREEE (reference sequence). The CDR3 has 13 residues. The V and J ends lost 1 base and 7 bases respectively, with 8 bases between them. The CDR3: CASSLNSGEKLFF. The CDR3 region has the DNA TGTGCCAGCAGCTTGAATAGTGGTGAAAAACTGTTTTTT.

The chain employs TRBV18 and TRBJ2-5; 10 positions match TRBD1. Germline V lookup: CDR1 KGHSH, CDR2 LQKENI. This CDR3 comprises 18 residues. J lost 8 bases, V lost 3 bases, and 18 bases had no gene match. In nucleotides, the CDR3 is TGTGCCAGCTCACCCCGTAACACTGAAAACAGACAGGGGGCTACCCAGTACTTC. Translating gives CASSPRNTENRQGATQYF.

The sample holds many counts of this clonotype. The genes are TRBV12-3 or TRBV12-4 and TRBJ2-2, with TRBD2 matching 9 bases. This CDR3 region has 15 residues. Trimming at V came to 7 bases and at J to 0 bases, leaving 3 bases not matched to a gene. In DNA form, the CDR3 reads TGTGCCAGCAAGACTAGCGGCTCGAACACCGGGGAGCTGTTTTTT. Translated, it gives CASKTSGSNTGELFF.

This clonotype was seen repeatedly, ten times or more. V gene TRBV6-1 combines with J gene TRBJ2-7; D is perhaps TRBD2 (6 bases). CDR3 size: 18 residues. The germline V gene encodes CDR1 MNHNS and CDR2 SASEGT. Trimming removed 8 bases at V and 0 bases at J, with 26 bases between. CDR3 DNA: TGTGCCAGCCGGCTGGACCTTTATTCTAGCGCTATCTCCTACGAGCAGTACTTC. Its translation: CASRLDLYSSAISYEQYF.

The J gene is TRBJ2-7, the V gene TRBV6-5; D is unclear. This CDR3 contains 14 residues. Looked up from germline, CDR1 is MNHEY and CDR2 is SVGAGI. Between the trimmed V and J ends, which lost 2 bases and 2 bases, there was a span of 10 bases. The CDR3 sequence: CASSYTGATYEQYF. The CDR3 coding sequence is TGTGCCAGCAGTTACACGGGTGCCACCTACGAGCAGTACTTC.

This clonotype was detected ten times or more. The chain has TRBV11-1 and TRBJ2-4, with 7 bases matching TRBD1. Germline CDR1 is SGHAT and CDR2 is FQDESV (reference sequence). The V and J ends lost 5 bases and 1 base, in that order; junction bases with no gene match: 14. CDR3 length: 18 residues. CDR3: CASSRLDRVDVAKNIQYF. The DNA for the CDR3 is TGTGCCAGCAGCAGACTCGACAGGGTCGATGTGGCCAAAAACATTCAGTACTTC. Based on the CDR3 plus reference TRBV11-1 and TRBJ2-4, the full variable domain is EAEVAQSPRYKITEKSQAVAFWCDPISGHATLYWYRQILGQGPELLVQFQDESVVDDSQLPKDRFSAERLKGVDSTLKIQPAELGDSAMYLCASSRLDRVDVAKNIQYFGAGTRLSVL.

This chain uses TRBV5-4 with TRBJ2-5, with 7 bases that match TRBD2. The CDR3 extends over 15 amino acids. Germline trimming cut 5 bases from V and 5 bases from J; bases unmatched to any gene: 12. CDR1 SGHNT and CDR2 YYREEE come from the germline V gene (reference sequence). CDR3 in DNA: TGTGCCAGCAGGCTGGGCGGGAGAAGTCTGGAGACCCAGTACTTC. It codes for CASRLGGRSLETQYF.

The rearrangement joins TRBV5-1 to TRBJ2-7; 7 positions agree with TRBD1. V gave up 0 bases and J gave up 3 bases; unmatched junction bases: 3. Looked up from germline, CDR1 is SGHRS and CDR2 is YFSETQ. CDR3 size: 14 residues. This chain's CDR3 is CASSLVGQNYEQYF. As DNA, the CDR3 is TGCGCCAGCAGCTTGGTGGGACAGAACTACGAGCAGTACTTC.

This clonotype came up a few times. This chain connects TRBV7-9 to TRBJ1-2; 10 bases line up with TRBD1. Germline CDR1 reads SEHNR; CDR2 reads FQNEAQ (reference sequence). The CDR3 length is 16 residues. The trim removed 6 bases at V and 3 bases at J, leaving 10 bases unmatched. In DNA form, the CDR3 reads TGTGCCAGCAGTCCTAGAGGGGACAGGGGATACTATGGCTACACCTTC. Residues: CASSPRGDRGYYGYTF. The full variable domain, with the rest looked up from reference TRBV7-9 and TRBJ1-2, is DTGVSQNPRHKITKRGQNVTFRCDPISEHNRLYWYRQTLGQGPEFLTYFQNEAQLEKSRLLSDRFSAERPKGSFSTLEIQRTEQGDSAMYLCASSPRGDRGYYGYTFGSGTRLTVV.

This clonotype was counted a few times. CDR3 in DNA: TGTGCCAGCACCTCCCAGGTGGCGGGACAGCCCCAGCATTTT. Translating it yields CASTSQVAGQPQHF. This sequence joins TRBV12-3 or TRBV12-4 and TRBJ1-5; D is undetermined. The CDR3 is made up of 14 amino acids. V was clipped by 7 bases and J by 7 bases, with 17 bases between them.

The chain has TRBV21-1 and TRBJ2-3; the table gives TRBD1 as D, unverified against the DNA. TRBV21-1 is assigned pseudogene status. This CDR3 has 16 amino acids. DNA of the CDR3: TGTGCCAGCAGCAAAGAGTCGGGCGAACCCACAGATACGCAGTATTTT. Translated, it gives CASSKESGEPTDTQYF.

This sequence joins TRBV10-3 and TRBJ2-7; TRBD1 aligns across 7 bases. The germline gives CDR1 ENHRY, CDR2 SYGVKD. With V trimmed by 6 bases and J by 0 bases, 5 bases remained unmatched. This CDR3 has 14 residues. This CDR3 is CAIRRGTDSYEQYF. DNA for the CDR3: TGTGCCATCAGGAGGGGGACAGACTCCTACGAGCAGTACTTC.